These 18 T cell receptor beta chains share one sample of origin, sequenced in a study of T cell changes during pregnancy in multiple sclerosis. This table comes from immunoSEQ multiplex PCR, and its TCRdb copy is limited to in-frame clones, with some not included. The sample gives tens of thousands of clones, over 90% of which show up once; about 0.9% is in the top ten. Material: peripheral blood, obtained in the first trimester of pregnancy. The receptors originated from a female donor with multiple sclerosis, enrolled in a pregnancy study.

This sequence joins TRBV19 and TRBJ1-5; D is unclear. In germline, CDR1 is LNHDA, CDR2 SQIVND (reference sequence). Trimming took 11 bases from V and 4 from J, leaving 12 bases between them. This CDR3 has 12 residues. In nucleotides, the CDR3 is TGTGCCCATCGAGGCGGTAATCAGCCCCAGCATTTT. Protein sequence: CAHRGGNQPQHF.

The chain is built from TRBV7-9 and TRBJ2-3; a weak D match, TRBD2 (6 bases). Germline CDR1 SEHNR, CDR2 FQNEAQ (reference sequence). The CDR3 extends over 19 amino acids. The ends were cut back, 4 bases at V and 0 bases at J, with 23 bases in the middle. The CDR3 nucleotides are TGTGCCAGCAGCTCGCCCCGGGACTCCTATACGGCTAGCACAGATACGCAGTATTTT. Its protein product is CASSSPRDSYTASTDTQYF.

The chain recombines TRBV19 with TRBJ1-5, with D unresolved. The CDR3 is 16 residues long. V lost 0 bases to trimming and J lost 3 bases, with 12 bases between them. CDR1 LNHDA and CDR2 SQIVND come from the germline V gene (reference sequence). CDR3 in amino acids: CASSIELGRDNQPQHF. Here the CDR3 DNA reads TGTGCCAGTAGTATAGAATTGGGCCGGGACAATCAGCCCCAGCATTTT.

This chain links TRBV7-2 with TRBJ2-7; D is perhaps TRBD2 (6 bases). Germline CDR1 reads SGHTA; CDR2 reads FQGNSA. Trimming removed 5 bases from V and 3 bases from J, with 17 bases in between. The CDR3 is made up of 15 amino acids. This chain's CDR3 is CASSPRTGVNYEQYF. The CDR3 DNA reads TGTGCCAGCAGCCCCAGGACGGGAGTGAACTACGAGCAGTACTTC.

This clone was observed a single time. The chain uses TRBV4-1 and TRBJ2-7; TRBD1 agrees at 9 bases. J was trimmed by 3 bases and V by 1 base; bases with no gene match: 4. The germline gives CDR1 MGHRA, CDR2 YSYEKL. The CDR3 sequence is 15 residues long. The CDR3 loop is CASSQAGTGNYEQYF. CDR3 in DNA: TGCGCCAGCAGCCAAGCCGGGACAGGGAACTACGAGCAGTACTTC.

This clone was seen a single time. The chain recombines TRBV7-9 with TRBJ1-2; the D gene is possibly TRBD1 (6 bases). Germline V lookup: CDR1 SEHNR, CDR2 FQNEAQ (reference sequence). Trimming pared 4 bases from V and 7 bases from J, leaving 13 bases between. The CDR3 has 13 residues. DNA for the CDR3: TGTGCCAGCAGCTACCAGGGGCCTGGTGGCTACACCTTC. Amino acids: CASSYQGPGGYTF.

CDR3 residues: CASRAWTGQHTGELFF. The CDR3 DNA reads as TGTGCCAGCAGAGCCTGGACGGGACAGCACACCGGGGAGCTGTTTTTT. The rearrangement joins TRBV2 to TRBJ2-2; 7 positions match TRBD1. The CDR3 has 16 residues. The V gene end was trimmed by 6 bases and the J gene end by 3 bases; junction bases not matched to a gene: 10. CDR1 and CDR2 from the germline V gene are SNHLY and FYNNEI. The entire variable domain, with the rest obtained from reference TRBV2 and TRBJ2-2, is as follows: EPEVTQTPSHQVTQMGQEVILRCVPISNHLYFYWYRQILGQKVEFLVSFYNNEISEKSEIFDDQFSVERPDGSNFTLKIRSTKLEDSAMYFCASRAWTGQHTGELFFGEGSRLTVL.

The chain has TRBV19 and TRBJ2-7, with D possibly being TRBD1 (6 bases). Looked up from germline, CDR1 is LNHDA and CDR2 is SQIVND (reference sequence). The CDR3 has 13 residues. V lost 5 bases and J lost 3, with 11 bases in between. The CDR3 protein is CASSLGHRYEQYF. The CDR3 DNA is TGTGCCAGTAGTCTGGGACATCGCTACGAGCAGTACTTC.

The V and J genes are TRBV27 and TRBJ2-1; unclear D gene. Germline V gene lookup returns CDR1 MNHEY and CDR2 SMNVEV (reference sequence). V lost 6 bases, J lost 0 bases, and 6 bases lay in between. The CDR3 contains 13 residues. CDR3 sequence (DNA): TGTGCCAGCAGCCCAAACTCCTACAATGAGCAGTTCTTC. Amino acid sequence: CASSPNSYNEQFF.

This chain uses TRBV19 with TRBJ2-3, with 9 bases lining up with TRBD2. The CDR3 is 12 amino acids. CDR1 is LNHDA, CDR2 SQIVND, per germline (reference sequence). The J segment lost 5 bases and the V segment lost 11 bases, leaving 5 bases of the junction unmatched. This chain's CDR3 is CAAGGLEDTQYF. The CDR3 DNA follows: TGTGCCGCGGGGGGGCTGGAAGATACGCAGTATTTT.

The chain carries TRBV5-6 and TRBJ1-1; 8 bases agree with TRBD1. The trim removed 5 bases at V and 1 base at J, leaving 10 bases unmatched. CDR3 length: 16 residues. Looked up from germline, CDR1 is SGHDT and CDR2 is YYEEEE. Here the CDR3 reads CASRVGQGAQNTEAFF. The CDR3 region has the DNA TGTGCCAGCAGGGTCGGGCAGGGGGCTCAGAACACTGAAGCTTTCTTT.

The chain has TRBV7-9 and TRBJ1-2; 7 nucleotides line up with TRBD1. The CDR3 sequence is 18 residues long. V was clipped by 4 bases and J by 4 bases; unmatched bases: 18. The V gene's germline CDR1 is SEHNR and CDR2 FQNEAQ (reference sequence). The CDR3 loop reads CASSWVPGQKNRFYGYTF. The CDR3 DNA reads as TGTGCCAGCAGCTGGGTACCGGGACAGAAAAACCGGTTCTATGGCTACACCTTC. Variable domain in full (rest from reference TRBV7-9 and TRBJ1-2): DTGVSQNPRHKITKRGQNVTFRCDPISEHNRLYWYRQTLGQGPEFLTYFQNEAQLEKSRLLSDRFSAERPKGSFSTLEIQRTEQGDSAMYLCASSWVPGQKNRFYGYTFGSGTRLTVV.

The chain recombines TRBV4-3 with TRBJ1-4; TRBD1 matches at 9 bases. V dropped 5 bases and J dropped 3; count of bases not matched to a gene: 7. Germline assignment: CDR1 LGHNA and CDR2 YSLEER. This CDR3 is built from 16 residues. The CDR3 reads CASSWTDRGANEKLFF. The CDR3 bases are TGCGCCAGCAGCTGGACGGACAGGGGAGCTAATGAAAAACTGTTTTTT.

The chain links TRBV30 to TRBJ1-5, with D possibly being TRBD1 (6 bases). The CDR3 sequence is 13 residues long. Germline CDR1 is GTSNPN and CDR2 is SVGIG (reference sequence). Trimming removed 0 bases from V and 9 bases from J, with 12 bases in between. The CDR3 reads CAWSVDRSGPQHF. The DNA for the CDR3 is TGTGCCTGGAGTGTAGACAGGTCGGGGCCCCAGCATTTT.

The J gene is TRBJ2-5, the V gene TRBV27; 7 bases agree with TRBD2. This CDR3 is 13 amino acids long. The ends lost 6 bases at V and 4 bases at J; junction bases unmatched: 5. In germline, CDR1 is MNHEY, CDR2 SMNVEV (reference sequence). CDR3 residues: CASRSGGRETQYF. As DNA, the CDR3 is TGTGCCAGCAGGTCGGGGGGTCGAGAGACCCAGTACTTC.

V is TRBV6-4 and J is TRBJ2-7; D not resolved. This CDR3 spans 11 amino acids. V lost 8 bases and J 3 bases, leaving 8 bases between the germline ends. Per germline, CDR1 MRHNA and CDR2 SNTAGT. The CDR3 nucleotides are TGTGCCAGCGGCCCCATCTACGAGCAGTACTTC. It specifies CASGPIYEQYF.

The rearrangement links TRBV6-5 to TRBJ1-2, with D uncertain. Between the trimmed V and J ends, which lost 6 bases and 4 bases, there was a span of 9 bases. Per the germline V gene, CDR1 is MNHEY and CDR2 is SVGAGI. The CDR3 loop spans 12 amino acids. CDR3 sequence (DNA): TGTGCCAGCAGGAGGGTCGGCTATGGCTACACCTTC. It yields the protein CASRRVGYGYTF.

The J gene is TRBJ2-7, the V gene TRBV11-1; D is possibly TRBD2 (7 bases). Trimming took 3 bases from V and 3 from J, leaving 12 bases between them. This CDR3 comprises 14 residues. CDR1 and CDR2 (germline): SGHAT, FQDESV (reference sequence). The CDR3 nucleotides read TGTGCCAGCAGCTTGGGGGGGGGCGGCTACGAGCAGTACTTC. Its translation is CASSLGGGGYEQYF.